This T cell receptor (beta chain) was recorded in a study of blood T cell repertoires in COVID-19. As for the study in general: Sample material is recorded as cDNA or gDNA derived from T cells, B-cell-depleted T cells, or PBMCs.

Those who participated ranged in age from roughly 18 to 90 years and resided in 24 US areas. Germline-derived CDR1 and CDR2 are SQVTM and ANQGSEA. The CDR3 is 16 residues long. Details on this clone: Sequence at one end of the junction differs from germline and may be a read error.

Generated by immunoSEQ multiplex PCR, the TCRdb table keeps only in-frame clones and is missing some. Among some 390,000 clones listed, roughly nine tenths were seen once. Source material: PBMCs or T cells enriched from blood (not recorded which). This sequence joins TRBV29-1 and TRBJ2-1; 8 bases line up with TRBD1. The receptor's source is a man younger than 40 who had recovered from COVID-19. CDR3 DNA: TGCAGCGTCGAAGGTTTTTTGGGACAGGTGTACAATGAGCAGTTCTTC. Its translation is CSVEGFLGQVYNEQFF.